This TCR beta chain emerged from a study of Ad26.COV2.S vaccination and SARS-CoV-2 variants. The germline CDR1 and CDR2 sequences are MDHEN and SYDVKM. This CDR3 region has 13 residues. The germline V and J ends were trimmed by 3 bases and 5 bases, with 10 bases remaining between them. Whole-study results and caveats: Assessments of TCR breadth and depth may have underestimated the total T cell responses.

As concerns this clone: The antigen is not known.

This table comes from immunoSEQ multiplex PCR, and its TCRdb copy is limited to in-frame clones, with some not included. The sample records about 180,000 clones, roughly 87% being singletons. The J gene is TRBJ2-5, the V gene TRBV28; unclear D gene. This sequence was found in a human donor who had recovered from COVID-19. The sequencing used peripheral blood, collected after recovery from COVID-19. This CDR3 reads CASSFGVLETQYF. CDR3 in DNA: TGTGCCAGCAGTTTTGGGGTGTTGGAGACCCAGTACTTC. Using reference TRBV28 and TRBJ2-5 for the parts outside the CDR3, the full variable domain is DVKVTQSSRYLVKRTGEKVFLECVQDMDHENMFWYRQDPGLGLRLIYFSYDVKMKEKGDIPEGYSVSREKKERFSLILESASTNQTSMYLCASSFGVLETQYFGPGTRLLVL.